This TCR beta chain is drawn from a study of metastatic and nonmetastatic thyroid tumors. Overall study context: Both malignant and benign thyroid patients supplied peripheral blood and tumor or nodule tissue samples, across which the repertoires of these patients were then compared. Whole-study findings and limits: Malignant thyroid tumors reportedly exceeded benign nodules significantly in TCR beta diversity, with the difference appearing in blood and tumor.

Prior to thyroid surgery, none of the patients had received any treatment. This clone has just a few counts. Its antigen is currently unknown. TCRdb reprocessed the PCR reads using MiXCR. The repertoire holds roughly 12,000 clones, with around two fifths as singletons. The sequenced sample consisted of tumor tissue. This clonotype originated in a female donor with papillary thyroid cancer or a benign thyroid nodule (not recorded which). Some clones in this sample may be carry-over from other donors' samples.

In nucleotides, the CDR3 is TGTGCCAGCAGTTTCCAGGGCAACATTAACACCATATATTTT. It translates to CASSFQGNINTIYF. This chain uses TRBV12-3 or TRBV12-4 with TRBJ1-3; D is perhaps TRBD1 (5 bases). The V gene lost 3 bases and the J gene lost 7 bases, with 13 bases spanning the gap. This CDR3 is built from 14 residues.